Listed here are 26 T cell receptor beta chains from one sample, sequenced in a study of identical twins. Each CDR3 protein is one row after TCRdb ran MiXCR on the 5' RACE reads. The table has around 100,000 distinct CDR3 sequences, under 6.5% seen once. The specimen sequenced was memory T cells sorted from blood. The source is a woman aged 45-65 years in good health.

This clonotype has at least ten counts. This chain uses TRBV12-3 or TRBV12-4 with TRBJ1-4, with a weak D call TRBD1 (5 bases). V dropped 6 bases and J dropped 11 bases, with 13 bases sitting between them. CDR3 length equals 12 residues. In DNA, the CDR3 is TGTGCCAGCAGCCTGTACGGGGGGAAACTGTTTTTT. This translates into CASSLYGGKLFF.

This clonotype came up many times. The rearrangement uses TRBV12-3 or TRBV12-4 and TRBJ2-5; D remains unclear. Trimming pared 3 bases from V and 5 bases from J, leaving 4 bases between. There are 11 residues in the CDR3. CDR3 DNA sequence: TGTGCCAGCAGTTTTAGGGAGACCCAGTACTTC. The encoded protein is CASSFRETQYF.

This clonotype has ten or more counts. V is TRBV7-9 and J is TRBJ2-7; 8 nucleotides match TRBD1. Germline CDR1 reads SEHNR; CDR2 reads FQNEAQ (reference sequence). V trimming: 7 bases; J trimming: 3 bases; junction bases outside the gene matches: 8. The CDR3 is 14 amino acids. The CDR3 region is CASTQGAGGYEQYF. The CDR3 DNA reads TGTGCCAGCACCCAGGGGGCAGGGGGCTACGAGCAGTACTTC.

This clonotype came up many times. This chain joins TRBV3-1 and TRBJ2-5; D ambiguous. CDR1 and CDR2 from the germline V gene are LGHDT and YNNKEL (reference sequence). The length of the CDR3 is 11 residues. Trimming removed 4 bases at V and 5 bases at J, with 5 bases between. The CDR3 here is CASSRHETQYF. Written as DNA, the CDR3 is TGTGCCAGCAGCCGGCACGAGACCCAGTACTTC.

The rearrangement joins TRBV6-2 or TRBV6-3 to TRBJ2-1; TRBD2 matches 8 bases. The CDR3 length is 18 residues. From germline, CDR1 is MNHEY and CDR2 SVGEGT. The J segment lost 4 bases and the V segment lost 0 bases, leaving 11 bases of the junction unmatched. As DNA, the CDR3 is TGTGCCAGCAGTTACTCTCCCCCGACTAGCGAGATATACAATGAGCAGTTCTTC. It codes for CASSYSPPTSEIYNEQFF.

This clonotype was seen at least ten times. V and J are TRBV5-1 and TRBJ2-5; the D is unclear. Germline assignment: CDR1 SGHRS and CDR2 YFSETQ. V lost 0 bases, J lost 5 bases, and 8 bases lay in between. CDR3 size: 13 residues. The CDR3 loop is CASSLAKLETQYF. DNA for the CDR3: TGCGCCAGCAGCTTGGCCAAGCTGGAGACCCAGTACTTC. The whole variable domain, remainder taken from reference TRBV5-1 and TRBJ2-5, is KAGVTQTPRYLIKTRGQQVTLSCSPISGHRSVSWYQQTPGQGLQFLFEYFSETQRNKGNFPGRFSGRQFSNSRSEMNVSTLELGDSALYLCASSLAKLETQYFGPGTRLLVL.

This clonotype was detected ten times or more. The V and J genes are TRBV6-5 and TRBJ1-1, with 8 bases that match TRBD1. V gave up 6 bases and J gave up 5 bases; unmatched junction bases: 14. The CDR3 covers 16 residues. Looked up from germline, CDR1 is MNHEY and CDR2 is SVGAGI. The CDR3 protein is CASRTTTGGWRTEAFF. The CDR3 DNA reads TGTGCCAGCAGAACCACCACAGGGGGGTGGAGGACTGAAGCTTTCTTT.

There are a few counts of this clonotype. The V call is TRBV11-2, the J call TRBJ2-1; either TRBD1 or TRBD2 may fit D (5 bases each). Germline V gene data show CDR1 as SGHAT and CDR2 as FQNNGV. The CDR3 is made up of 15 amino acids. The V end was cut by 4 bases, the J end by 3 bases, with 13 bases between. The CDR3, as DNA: TGTGCCAGCAGCTCAAGGGGACCCCTCTACAATGAGCAGTTCTTC. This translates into CASSSRGPLYNEQFF.

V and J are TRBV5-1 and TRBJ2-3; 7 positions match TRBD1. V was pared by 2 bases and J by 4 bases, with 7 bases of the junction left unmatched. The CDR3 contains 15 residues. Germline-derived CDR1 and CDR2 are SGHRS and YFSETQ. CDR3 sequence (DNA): TGCGCCAGCAGCTTCCGGGACAGCAAGGCAGATACGCAGTATTTT. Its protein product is CASSFRDSKADTQYF. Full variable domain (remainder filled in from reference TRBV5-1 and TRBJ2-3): KAGVTQTPRYLIKTRGQQVTLSCSPISGHRSVSWYQQTPGQGLQFLFEYFSETQRNKGNFPGRFSGRQFSNSRSEMNVSTLELGDSALYLCASSFRDSKADTQYFGPGTRLTVL.

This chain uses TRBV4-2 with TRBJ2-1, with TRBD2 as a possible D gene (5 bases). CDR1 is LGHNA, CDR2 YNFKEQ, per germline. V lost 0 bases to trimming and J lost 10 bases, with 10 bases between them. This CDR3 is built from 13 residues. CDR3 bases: TGTGCCAGCAGCCAAGAGAGGCGGGTAGAGCAGTTCTTC. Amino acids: CASSQERRVEQFF.

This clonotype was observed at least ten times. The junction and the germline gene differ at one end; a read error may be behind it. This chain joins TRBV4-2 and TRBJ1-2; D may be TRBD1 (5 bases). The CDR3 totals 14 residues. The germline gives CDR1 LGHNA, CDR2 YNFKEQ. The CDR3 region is CASSQGDRPYLMYF. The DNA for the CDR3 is TGTGCCAGCAGCCAAGGGGACCGACCTTACCTTATGTACTTC.

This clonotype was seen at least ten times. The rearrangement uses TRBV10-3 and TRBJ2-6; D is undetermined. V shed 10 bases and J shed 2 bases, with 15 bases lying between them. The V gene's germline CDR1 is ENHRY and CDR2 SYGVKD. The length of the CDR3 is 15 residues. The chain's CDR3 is CASTSERTGANVLTF. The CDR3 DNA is TGTGCCAGCACCTCGGAAAGGACTGGGGCCAACGTCCTGACTTTC.

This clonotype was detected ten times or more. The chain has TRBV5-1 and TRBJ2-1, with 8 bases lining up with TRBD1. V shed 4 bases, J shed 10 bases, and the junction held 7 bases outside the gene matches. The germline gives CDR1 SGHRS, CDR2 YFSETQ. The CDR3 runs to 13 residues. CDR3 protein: CASSAVTGAEQFF. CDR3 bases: TGCGCCAGCAGCGCGGTGACAGGGGCCGAGCAGTTCTTC.

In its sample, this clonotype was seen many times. This chain's CDR3 is CASSQATAPDTQYF. CDR3 coding DNA: TGCGCCAGCAGCCAGGCAACAGCCCCAGATACGCAGTATTTT. The chain joins TRBV4-1 to TRBJ2-3; D unresolved. The CDR3 extends over 14 amino acids. Germline CDR1 reads MGHRA; CDR2 reads YSYEKL. The V gene lost 3 bases and the J gene lost 4 bases, with 11 bases spanning the gap.

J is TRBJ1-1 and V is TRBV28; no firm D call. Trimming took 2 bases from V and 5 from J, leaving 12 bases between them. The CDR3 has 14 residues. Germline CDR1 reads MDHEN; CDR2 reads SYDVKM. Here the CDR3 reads CASSLPGRGTEAFF. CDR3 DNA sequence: TGTGCCAGCAGTTTACCCGGGAGAGGGACTGAAGCTTTCTTT.

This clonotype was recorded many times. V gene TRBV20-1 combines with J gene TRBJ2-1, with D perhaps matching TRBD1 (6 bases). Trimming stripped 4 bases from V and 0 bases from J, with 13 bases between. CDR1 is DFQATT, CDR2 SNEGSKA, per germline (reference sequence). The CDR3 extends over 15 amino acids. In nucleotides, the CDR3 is TGCAGTGCTAACTCGGGACAAAGCTCCTACAATGAGCAGTTCTTC. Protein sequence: CSANSGQSSYNEQFF.

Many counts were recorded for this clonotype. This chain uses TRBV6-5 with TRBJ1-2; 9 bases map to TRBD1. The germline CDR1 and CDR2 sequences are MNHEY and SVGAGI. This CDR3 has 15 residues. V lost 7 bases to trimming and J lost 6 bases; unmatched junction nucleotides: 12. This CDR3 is CASTFRGTGKDGYTF. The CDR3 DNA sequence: TGTGCCAGCACCTTCAGGGGGACAGGGAAGGATGGCTACACCTTC.

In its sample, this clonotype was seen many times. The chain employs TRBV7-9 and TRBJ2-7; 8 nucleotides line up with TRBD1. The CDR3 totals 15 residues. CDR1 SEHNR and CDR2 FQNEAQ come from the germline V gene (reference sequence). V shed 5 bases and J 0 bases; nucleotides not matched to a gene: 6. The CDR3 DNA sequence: TGTGCCAGCAGCGCGCTGGGGACAGGCTCCTACGAGCAGTACTTC. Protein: CASSALGTGSYEQYF.

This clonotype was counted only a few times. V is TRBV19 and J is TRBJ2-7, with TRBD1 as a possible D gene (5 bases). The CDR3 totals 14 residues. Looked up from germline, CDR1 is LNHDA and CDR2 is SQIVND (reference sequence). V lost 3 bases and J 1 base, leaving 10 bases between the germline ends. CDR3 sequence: CASSIGAESYEQYF. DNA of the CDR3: TGTGCCAGTAGTATTGGGGCAGAATCCTACGAGCAGTACTTC.

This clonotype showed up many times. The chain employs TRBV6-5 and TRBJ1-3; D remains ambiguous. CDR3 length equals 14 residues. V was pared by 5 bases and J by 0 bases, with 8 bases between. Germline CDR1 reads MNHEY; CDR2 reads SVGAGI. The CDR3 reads CASSDALSGNTIYF. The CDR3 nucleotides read TGTGCCAGCAGTGACGCCCTCTCTGGAAACACCATATATTTT.

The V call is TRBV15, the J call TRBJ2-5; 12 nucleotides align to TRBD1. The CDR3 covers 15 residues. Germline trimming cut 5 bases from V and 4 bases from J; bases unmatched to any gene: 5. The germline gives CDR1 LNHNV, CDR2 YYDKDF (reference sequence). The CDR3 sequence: CATSGGQGAGETQYF. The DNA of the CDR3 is TGTGCCACCAGCGGGGGACAGGGGGCGGGAGAGACCCAGTACTTC.

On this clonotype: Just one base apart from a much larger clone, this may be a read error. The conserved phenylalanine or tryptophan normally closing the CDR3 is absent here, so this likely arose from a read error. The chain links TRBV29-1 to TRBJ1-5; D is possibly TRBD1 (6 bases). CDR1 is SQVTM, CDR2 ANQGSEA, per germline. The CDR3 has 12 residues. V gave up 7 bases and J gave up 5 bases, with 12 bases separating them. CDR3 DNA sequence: TGCAGCGCCGGGGGCGGGGATCAGCCCCAGCATTGT. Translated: CSAGGGDQPQHC.

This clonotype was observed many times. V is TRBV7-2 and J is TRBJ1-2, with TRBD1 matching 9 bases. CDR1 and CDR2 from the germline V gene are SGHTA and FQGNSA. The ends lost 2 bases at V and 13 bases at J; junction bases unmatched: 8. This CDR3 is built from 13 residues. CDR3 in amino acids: CASSLITTGGGTF. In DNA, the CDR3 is TGTGCCAGCAGCTTAATAACGACAGGGGGGGGCACCTTC.

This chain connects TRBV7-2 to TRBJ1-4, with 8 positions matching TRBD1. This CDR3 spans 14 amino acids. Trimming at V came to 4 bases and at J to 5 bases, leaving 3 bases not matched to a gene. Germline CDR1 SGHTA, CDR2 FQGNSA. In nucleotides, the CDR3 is TGTGCCAGCAGCTCCCAGGGGGCGAATGAAAAACTGTTTTTT. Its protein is CASSSQGANEKLFF.

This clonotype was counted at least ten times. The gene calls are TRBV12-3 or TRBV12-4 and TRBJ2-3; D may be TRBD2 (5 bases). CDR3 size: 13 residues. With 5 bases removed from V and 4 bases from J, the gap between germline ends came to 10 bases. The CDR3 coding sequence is TGTGCCAGCAGTGGAGGAGTGGCAGATACGCAGTATTTT. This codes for CASSGGVADTQYF.

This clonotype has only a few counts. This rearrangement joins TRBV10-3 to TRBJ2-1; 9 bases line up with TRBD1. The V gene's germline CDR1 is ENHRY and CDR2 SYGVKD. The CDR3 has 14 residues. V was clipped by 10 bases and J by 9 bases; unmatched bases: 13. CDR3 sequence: CATIKGQGIGEQFF. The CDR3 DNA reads TGTGCCACCATAAAAGGACAGGGGATTGGTGAGCAGTTCTTC.